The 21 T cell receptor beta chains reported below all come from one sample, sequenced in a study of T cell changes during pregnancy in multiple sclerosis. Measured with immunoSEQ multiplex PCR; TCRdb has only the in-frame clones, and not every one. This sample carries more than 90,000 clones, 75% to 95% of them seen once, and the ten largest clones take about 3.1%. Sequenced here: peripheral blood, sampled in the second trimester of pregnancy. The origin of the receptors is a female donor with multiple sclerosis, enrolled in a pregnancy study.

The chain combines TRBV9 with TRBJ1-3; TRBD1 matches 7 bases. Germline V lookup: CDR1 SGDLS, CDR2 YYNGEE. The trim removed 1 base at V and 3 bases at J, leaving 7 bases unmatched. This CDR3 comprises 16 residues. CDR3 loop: CASSVRGPSYGNTIYF. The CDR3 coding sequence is TGTGCCAGCAGCGTAAGGGGGCCGTCGTATGGAAACACCATATATTTT.

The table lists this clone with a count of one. The DNA of the CDR3 is TGTGCCAGTAGTATGGGTTGGAGGGGGCTCCAAAACATTCAGTACTTC. Its translation: CASSMGWRGLQNIQYF. The chain recombines TRBV19 with TRBJ2-4, with a possible D match to TRBD1 (7 bases). V gave up 3 bases and J gave up 5 bases, with 17 bases separating them. This CDR3 contains 16 residues. CDR1 and CDR2 from the germline V gene are LNHDA and SQIVND (reference sequence).

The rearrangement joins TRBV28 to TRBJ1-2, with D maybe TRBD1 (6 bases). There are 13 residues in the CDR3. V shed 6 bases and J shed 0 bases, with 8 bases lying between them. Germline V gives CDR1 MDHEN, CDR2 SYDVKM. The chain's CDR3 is CASRQGPNYGYTF. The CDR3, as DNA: TGTGCCAGCAGACAGGGTCCTAACTATGGCTACACCTTC.

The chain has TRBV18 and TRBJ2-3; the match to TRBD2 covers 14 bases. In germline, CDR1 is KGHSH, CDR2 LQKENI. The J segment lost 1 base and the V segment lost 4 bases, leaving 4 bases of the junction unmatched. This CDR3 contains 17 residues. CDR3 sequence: CASSLGTSGRGTDTQYF. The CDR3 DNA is TGTGCCAGCTCACTGGGGACTAGCGGGAGAGGCACAGATACGCAGTATTTT.

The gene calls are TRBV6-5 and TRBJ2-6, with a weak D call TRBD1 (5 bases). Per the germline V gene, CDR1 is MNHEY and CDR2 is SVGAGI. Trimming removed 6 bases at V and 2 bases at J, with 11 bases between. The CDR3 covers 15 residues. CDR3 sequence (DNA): TGTGCCAGCAGGAGAGCAGGGCCTGGGGCCAACGTCCTGACTTTC. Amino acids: CASRRAGPGANVLTF.

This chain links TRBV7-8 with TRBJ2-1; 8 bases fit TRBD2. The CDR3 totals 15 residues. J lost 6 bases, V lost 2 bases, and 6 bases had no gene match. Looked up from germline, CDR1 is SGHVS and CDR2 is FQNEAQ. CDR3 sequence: CASSLSSGSGNEQFF. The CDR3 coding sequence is TGTGCCAGCAGCTTATCCAGCGGGAGTGGCAATGAGCAGTTCTTC.

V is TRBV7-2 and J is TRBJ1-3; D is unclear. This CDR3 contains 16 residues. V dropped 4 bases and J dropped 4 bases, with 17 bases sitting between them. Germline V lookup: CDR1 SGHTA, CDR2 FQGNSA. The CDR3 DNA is TGTGCCAGCAGCTCCCACCCGACCTTGAGGGGAAACACCATATATTTT. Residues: CASSSHPTLRGNTIYF.

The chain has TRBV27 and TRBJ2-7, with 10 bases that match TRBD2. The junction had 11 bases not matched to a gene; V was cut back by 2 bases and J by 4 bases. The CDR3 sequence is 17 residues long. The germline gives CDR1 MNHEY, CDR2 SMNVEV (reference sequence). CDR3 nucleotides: TGTGCCAGCAGTTTAAGTAGCGGGGGGCTAAGTCCTTACGAGCAGTACTTC. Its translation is CASSLSSGGLSPYEQYF.

The CDR3 DNA follows: TGTGCCAGCAGCGTCGGAGGGGAGGGCAATCAGCCCCAGCATTTT. Translating gives CASSVGGEGNQPQHF. This chain joins TRBV9 and TRBJ1-5, with a weak D call TRBD1 (5 bases). Trimming left V 2 bases short and J 2 bases short, with 11 bases between. This CDR3 contains 15 residues. Germline V gives CDR1 SGDLS, CDR2 YYNGEE.

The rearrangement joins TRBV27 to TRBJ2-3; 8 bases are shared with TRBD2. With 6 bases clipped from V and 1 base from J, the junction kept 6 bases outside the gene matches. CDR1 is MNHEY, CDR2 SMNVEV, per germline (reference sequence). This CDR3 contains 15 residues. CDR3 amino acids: CASSNRAGGTDTQYF. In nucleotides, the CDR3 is TGTGCCAGCAGCAATAGAGCGGGAGGCACAGATACGCAGTATTTT.

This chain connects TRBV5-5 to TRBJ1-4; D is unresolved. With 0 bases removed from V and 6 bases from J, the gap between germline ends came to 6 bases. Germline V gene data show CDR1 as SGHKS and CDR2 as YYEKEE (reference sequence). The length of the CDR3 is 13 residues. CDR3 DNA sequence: TGTGCCAGCAGCTTGGGAGTTCATGAAAAACTGTTTTTT. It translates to CASSLGVHEKLFF.

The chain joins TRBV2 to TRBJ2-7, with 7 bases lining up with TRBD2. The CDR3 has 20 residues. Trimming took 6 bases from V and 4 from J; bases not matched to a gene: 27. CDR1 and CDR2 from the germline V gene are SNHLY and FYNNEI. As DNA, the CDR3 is TGTGCCAGCAGCGAGTGGGACCTTCCCCGCGGGGGACTAAACTTTTACGAGCAGTACTTC. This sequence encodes CASSEWDLPRGGLNFYEQYF.

The CDR3 DNA follows: TGTGCCAGCAGCCAAGACGGACTCCCAACTAACACGGCGACCAATGAGCAGTTCTTC. It translates to CASSQDGLPTNTATNEQFF. This chain connects TRBV4-2 to TRBJ2-1; D is perhaps TRBD2 (5 bases). Deletions cut 0 bases from V and 6 bases from J, with 24 bases between. The CDR3 sequence is 19 residues long. Germline V CDR1 and CDR2: LGHNA, YNFKEQ.

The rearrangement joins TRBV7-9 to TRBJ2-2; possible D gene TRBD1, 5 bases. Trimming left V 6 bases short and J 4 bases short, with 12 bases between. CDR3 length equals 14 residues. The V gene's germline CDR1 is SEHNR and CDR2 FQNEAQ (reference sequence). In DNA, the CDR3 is TGTGCCAGCAGTACCCGTGGGGCCACCGGGGAGCTGTTTTTT. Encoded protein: CASSTRGATGELFF.

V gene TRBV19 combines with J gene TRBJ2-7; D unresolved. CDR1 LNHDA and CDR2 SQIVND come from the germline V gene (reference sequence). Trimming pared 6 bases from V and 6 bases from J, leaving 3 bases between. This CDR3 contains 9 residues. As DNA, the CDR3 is TGTGCCAGTAGCTGCGAGCAGTACTTC. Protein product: CASSCEQYF.

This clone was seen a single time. This CDR3 reads CASRRLEVSYEQYF. As DNA, the CDR3 is TGTGCCAGTAGGAGGTTAGAAGTATCCTACGAGCAGTACTTC. This chain links TRBV27 with TRBJ2-7, with D possibly matching TRBD2 (5 bases). This CDR3 region has 14 residues. Looked up from germline, CDR1 is MNHEY and CDR2 is SMNVEV (reference sequence). The V end was cut by 9 bases, the J end by 1 base, with 16 bases between.

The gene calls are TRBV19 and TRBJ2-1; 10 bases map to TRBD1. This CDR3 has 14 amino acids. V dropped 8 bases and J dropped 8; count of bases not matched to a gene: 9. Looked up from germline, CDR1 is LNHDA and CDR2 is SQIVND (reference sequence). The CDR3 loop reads CASGTGQGFDEQFF. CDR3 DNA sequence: TGTGCCAGTGGGACGGGACAGGGGTTCGATGAGCAGTTCTTC.

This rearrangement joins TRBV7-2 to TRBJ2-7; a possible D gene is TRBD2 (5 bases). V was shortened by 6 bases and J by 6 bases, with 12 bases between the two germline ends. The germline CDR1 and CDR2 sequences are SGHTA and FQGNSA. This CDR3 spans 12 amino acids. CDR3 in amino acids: CASSLAGGEQYF. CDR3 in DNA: TGTGCCAGCAGTCTCGCGGGCGGCGAGCAGTACTTC.

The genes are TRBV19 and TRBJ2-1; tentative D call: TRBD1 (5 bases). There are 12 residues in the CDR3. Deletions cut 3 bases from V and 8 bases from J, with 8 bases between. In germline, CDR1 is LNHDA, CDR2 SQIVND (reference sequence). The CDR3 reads CASSIVTDEQFF. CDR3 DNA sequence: TGTGCCAGTAGTATTGTGACAGATGAGCAGTTCTTC.

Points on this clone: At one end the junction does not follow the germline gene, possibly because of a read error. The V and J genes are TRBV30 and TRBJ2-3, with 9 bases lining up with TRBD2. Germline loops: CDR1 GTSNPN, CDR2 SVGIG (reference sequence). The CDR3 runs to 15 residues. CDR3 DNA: TGTGCCTGGAGTGGTAGCGGGAGAGGCACAGATGCGCAGTATTTT. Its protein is CAWSGSGRGTDAQYF.

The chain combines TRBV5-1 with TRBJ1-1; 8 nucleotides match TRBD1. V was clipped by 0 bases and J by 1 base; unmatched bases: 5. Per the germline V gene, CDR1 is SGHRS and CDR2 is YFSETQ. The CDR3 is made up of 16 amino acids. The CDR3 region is CASSLGQGIPNTEAFF. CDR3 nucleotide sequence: TGCGCCAGCAGCTTGGGACAGGGGATACCGAACACTGAAGCTTTCTTT.